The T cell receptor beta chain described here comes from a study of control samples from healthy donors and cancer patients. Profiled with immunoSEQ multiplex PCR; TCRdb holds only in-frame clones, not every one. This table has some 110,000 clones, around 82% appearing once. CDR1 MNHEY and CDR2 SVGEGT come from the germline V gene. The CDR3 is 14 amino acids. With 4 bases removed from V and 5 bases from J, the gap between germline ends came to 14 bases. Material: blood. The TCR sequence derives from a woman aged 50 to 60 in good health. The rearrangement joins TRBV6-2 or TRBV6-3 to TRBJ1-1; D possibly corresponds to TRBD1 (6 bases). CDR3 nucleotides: TGTGCCAGCAGTTCACAGGGAAGCCGAACTGAAGCTTTCTTT. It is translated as CASSSQGSRTEAFF.